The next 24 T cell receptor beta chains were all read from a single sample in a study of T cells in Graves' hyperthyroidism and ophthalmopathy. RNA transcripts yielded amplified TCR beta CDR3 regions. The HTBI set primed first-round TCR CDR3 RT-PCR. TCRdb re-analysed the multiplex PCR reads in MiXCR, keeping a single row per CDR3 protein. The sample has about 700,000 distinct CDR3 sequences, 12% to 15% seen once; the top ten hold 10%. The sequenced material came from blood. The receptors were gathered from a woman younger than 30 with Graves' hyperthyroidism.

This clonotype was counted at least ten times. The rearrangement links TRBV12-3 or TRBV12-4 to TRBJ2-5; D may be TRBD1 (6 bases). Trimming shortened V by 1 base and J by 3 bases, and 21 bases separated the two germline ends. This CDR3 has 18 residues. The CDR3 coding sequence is TGTGCCAGCAGTTTAGAAGCAGGGGACATACCCAATAAAGAGACCCAGTACTTC. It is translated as CASSLEAGDIPNKETQYF.

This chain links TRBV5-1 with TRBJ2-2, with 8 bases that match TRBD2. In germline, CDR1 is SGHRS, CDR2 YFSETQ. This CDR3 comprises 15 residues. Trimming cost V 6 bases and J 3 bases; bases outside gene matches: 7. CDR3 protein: CASKPAGAYTGELFF. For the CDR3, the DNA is TGCGCCAGCAAACCAGCGGGAGCCTACACCGGGGAGCTGTTTTTT. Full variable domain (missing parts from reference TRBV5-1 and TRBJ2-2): KAGVTQTPRYLIKTRGQQVTLSCSPISGHRSVSWYQQTPGQGLQFLFEYFSETQRNKGNFPGRFSGRQFSNSRSEMNVSTLELGDSALYLCASKPAGAYTGELFFGEGSRLTVL.

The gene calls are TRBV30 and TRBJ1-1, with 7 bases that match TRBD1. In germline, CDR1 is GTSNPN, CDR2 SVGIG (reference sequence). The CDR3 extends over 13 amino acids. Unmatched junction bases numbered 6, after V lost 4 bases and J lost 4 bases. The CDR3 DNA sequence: TGTGCCTGGAATAGAGGGGGCCGCACTGAAGCTTTCTTT. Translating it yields CAWNRGGRTEAFF.

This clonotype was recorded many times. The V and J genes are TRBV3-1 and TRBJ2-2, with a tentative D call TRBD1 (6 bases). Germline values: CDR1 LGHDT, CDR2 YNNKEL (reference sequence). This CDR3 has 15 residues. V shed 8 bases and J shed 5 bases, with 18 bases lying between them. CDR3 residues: CASRLGTTPTGELFF. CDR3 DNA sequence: TGTGCCAGCCGACTGGGGACAACGCCGACCGGGGAGCTGTTTTTT.

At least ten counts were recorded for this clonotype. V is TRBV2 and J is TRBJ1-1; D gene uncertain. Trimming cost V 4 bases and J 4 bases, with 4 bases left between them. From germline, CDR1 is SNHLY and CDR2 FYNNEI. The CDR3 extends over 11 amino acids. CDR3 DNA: TGTGCCAGCAGTGGGGTCACTGAAGCTTTCTTT. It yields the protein CASSGVTEAFF.

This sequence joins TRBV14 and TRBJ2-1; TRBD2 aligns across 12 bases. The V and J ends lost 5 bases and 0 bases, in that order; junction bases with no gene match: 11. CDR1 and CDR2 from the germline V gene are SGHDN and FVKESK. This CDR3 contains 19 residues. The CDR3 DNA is TGTGCCAGCAGCTTTGGCGGGACTAGCGGGCTTAGCTCCTACAATGAGCAGTTCTTC. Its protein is CASSFGGTSGLSSYNEQFF.

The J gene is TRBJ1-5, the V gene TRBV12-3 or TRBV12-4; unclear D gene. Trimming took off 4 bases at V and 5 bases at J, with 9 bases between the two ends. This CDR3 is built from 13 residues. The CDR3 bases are TGTGCCAGCAGTTCGGGCGGTTATCAGCCCCAGCATTTT. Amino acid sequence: CASSSGGYQPQHF.

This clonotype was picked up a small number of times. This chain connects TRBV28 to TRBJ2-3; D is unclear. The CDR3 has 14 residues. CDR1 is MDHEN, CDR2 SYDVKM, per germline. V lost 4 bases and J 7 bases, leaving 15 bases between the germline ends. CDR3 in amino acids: CASSYVNSRNTQYF. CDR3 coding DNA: TGTGCCAGCAGTTACGTAAACAGTCGTAATACGCAGTATTTT. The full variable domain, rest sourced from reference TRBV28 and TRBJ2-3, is DVKVTQSSRYLVKRTGEKVFLECVQDMDHENMFWYRQDPGLGLRLIYFSYDVKMKEKGDIPEGYSVSREKKERFSLILESASTNQTSMYLCASSYVNSRNTQYFGPGTRLTVL.

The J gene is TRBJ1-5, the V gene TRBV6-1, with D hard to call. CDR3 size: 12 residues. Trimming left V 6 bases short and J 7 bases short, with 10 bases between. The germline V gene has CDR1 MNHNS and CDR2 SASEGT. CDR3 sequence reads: CASSSPAQPQHF. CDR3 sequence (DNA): TGTGCCAGCAGCAGTCCCGCGCAGCCCCAGCATTTT.

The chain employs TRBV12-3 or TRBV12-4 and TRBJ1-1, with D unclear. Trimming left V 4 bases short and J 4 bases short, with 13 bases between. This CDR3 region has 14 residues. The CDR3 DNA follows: TGTGCCAGCAGTTCGGCGGGGATCGGCACTGAAGCTTTCTTT. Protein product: CASSSAGIGTEAFF.

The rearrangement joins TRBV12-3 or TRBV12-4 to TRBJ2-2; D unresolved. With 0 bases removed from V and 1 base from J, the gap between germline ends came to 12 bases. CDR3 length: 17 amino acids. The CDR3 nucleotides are TGTGCCAGCAGTTTAGCGCCCGGACCGAAGAACACCGGGGAGCTGTTTTTT. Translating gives CASSLAPGPKNTGELFF.

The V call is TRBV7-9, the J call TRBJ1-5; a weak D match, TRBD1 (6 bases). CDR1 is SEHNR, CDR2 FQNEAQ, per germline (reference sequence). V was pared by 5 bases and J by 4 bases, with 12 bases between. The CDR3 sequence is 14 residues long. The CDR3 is CASSPHDRNQPQHF. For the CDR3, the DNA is TGTGCCAGCAGCCCTCATGACAGGAATCAGCCCCAGCATTTT.

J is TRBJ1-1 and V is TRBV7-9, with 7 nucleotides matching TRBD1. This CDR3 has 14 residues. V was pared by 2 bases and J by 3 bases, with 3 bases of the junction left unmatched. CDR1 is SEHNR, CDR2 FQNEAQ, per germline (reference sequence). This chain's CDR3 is CASSLSGTDTEAFF. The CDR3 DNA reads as TGTGCCAGCAGCTTATCCGGGACAGACACTGAAGCTTTCTTT. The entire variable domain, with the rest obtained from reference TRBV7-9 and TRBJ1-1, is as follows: DTGVSQNPRHKITKRGQNVTFRCDPISEHNRLYWYRQTLGQGPEFLTYFQNEAQLEKSRLLSDRFSAERPKGSFSTLEIQRTEQGDSAMYLCASSLSGTDTEAFFGQGTRLTVV.

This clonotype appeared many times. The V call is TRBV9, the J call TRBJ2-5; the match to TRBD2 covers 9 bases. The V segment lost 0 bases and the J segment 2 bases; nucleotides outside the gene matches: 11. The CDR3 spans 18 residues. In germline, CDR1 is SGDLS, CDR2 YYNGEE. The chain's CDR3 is CASSVVASGVGGQETQYF. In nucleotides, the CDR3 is TGTGCCAGCAGCGTAGTGGCTAGCGGGGTAGGAGGGCAAGAGACCCAGTACTTC.

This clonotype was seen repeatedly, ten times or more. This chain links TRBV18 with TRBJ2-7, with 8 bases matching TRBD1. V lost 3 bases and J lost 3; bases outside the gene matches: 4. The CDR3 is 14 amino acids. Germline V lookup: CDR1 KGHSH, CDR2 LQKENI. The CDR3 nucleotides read TGTGCCAGCTCACCTTCAGGGGGCGTCTACGAGCAGTACTTC. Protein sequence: CASSPSGGVYEQYF.

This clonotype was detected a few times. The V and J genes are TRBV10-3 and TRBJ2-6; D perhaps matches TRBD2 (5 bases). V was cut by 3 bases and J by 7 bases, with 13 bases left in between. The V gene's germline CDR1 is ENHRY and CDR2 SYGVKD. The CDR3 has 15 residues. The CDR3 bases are TGTGCCATCAGTGAAGTTGGGAGTGCAGCCAACGTCCTGACTTTC. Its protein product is CAISEVGSAANVLTF.

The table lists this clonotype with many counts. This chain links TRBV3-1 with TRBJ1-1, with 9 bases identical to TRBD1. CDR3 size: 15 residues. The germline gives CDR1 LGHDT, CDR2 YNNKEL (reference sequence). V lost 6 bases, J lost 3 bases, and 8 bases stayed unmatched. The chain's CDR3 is CASRQGQGFDTEAFF. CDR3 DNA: TGTGCCAGCAGACAGGGACAGGGATTTGACACTGAAGCTTTCTTT.

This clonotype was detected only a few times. As DNA, the CDR3 is TGCAGTGCTAGATTTAGCGACACAGATACGCAGTATTTT. Its protein is CSARFSDTDTQYF. The chain combines TRBV20-1 with TRBJ2-3; maybe TRBD2 (5 bases). Germline CDR1 and CDR2: DFQATT and SNEGSKA (reference sequence). Trimming removed 2 bases at V and 2 bases at J, with 8 bases between. The CDR3 covers 13 residues.

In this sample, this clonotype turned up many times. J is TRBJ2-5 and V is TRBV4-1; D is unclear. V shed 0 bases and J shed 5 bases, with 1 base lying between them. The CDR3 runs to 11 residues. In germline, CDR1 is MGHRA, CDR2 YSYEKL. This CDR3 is CASSQEETQYF. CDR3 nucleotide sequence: TGCGCCAGCAGCCAAGAGGAGACCCAGTACTTC.

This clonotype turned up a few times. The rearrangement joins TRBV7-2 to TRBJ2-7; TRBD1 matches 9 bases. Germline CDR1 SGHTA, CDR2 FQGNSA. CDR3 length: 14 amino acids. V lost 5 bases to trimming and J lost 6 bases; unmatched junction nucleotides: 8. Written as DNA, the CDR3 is TGTGCCAGCAGCAAACAGGGGGCGTCGATCGAGCAGTACTTC. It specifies CASSKQGASIEQYF.

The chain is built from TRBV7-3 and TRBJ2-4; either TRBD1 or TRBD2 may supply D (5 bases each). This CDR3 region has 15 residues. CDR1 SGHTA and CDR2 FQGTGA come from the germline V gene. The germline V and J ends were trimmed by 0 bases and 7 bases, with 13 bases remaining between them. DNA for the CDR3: TGTGCCAGCAGCTTAACGGGTGGGTGGGGGAACATTCAGTACTTC. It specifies CASSLTGGWGNIQYF.

The CDR3 DNA reads as TGTGCCAGCAGTTTGGCAGCGGACATGGACAATGAGCAGTTCTTC. It encodes CASSLAADMDNEQFF. This rearrangement joins TRBV12-3 or TRBV12-4 to TRBJ2-1; D assignment may be TRBD1 or TRBD2 (5 bases each). The CDR3 contains 15 residues. V was cut by 3 bases and J by 5 bases, with 14 bases left in between.

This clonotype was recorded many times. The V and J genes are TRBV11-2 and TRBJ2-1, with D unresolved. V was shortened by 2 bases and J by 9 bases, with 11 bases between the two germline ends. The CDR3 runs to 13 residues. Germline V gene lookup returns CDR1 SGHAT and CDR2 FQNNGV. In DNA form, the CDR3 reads TGTGCCAGCAGCTTATTTGGGATTTCTGAGCAGTTCTTC. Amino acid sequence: CASSLFGISEQFF.

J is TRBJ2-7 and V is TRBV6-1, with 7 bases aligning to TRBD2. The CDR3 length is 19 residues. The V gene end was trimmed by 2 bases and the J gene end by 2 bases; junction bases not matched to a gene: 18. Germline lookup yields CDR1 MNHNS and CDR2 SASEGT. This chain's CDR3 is CASSEIPRLTSSQTYEQYF. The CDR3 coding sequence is TGTGCCAGCAGTGAAATTCCCCGTTTGACTAGCTCACAGACCTACGAGCAGTACTTC.